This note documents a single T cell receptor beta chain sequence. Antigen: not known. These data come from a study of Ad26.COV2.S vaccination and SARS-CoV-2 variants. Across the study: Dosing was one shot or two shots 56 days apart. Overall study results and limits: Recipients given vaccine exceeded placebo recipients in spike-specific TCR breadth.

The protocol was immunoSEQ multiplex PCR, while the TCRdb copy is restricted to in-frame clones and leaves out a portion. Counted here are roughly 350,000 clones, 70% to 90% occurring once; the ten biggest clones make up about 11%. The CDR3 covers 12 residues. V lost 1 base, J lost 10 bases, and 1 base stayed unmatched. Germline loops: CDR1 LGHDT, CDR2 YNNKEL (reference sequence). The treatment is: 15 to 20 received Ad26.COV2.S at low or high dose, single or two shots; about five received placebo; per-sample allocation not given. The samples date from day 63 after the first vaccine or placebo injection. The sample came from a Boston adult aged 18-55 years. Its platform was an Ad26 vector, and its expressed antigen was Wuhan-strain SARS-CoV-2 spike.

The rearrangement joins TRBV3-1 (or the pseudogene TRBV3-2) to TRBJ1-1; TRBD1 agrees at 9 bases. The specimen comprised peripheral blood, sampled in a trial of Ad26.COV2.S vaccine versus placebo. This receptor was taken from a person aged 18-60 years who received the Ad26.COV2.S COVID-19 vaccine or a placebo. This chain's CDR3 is CASSQGDRAAFF. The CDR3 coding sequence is TGTGCCAGCAGCCAAGGGGACAGGGCAGCTTTCTTT.